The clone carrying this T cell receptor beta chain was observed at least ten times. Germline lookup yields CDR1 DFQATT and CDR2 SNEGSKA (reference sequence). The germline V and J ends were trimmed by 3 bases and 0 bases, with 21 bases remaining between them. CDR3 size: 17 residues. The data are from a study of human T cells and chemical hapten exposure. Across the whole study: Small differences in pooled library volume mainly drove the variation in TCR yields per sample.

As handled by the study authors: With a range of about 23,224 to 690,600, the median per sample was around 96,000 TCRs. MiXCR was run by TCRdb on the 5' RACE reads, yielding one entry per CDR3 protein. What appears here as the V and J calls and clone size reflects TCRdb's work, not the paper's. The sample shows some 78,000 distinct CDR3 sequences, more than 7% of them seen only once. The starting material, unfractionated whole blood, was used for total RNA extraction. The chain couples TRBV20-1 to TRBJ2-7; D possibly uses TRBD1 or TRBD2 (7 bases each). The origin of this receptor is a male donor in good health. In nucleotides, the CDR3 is TGCAGTGCTAGTAGTATTCAGGGGGGGGGAAGCTCCTACGAGCAGTACTTC. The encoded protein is CSASSIQGGGSSYEQYF.